These 25 T cell receptor beta chains were all obtained from the same sample, sequenced in a study of follicular helper T cells after annual influenza vaccination. The table came from immunoSEQ multiplex PCR; TCRdb's copy has only in-frame clones and leaves some out. This table holds 9,400 or so clones, 80% to 85% found once. Time point of the sample: 2015-2016 season, pre-vaccination. The sequencing used CXCR5+ CD38- circulating T follicular helper cells from blood, collected on the day of influenza vaccination. Subset meaning: circulating Tfh, non-naive CD4+CXCR5+PD-1+ (ICOS+CD38+ or ICOS-CD38-). These receptors came from an adult who received the influenza vaccine.

The chain carries TRBV30 and TRBJ1-1, with 7 nucleotides matching TRBD1. The CDR3 runs 13 residues. The ends lost 5 bases at V and 5 bases at J; junction bases unmatched: 8. CDR1 is GTSNPN, CDR2 SVGIG, per germline (reference sequence). CDR3 DNA: TGTGCCTGGGGAAATTACAGGGGTACTGAAGCTTTCTTT. Residues: CAWGNYRGTEAFF. The full variable domain, its missing parts supplied by reference TRBV30 and TRBJ1-1, is SQTIHQWPATLVQPVGSPLSLECTVEGTSNPNLYWYRQAAGRGLQLLFYSVGIGQISSEVPQNLSASRPQDRQFILSSKKLLLSDSGFYLCAWGNYRGTEAFFGQGTRLTVV.

J is TRBJ1-5 and V is TRBV28; TRBD1 aligns across 9 bases. J was trimmed by 2 bases and V by 5 bases; bases with no gene match: 13. The germline CDR1 and CDR2 sequences are MDHEN and SYDVKM. CDR3 length: 18 amino acids. The CDR3 DNA follows: TGTGCCAGCAGTCCCCCGACAGGGGGGATTACAGGCAATCAGCCCCAGCATTTT. This sequence encodes CASSPPTGGITGNQPQHF.

The sample holds a few counts of this clone. The chain uses TRBV28 and TRBJ2-7; 7 bases map to TRBD2. J lost 1 base, V lost 5 bases, and 11 bases had no gene match. The CDR3 runs 16 residues. Germline CDR1 MDHEN, CDR2 SYDVKM. CDR3 in DNA: TGTGCCAGCAGTCCGAATCCCCCGCGGGGGTCCTACGAGCAGTACTTC. Residues: CASSPNPPRGSYEQYF.

The rearrangement links TRBV4-1 to TRBJ1-1; TRBD1 is a possible D gene (6 bases). CDR1 is MGHRA and CDR2 is YSYEKL in the germline V gene. There are 14 residues in the CDR3. V gave up 2 bases and J gave up 4 bases, with 11 bases separating them. CDR3 sequence reads: CASSQQGLGTEAFF. The CDR3 DNA follows: TGCGCCAGCAGCCAACAGGGGCTCGGCACTGAAGCTTTCTTT.

This clone showed up just once. V is TRBV13 and J is TRBJ2-7; D is possibly TRBD2 (6 bases). The length of the CDR3 is 15 residues. Trimming stripped 3 bases from V and 0 bases from J, with 12 bases between. The V gene's germline CDR1 is PRHDT and CDR2 FYEKMQ (reference sequence). DNA of the CDR3: TGTGCCAGCAGCTTGGAACCGGGACTCTCCTACGAGCAGTACTTC. It translates to CASSLEPGLSYEQYF.

The chain recombines TRBV23-1 with TRBJ2-7, with 12 bases that match TRBD2. TRBV23-1 qualifies as an ORF whose function is uncertain. The CDR3 has 18 amino acids. With 10 bases clipped from V and 4 bases from J, the junction kept 20 bases outside the gene matches. The CDR3 sequence: CATPRRASGRVRGYEQYF. DNA of the CDR3: TGCGCCACCCCTCGGAGGGCTAGCGGGAGGGTCCGCGGGTACGAGCAGTACTTC.

The genes are TRBV7-2 and TRBJ1-2; D is uncertain. This CDR3 has 13 amino acids. V was clipped by 5 bases and J by 2 bases, with 9 bases between them. Germline CDR1 is SGHTA and CDR2 is FQGNSA. In nucleotides, the CDR3 is TGTGCCAGCAGCCCCAGAGCCAACTATGGCTACACCTTC. Its protein is CASSPRANYGYTF.

This chain uses TRBV5-1 with TRBJ2-3; 8 bases are shared with TRBD2. This CDR3 is built from 15 residues. The junction had 7 bases not matched to a gene; V was cut back by 4 bases and J by 3 bases. The V gene's germline CDR1 is SGHRS and CDR2 YFSETQ. The CDR3 protein is CASSLGRAGTDTQYF. DNA of the CDR3: TGCGCCAGCAGCCTCGGGAGGGCCGGGACAGATACGCAGTATTTT. Variable domain in full (rest from reference TRBV5-1 and TRBJ2-3): KAGVTQTPRYLIKTRGQQVTLSCSPISGHRSVSWYQQTPGQGLQFLFEYFSETQRNKGNFPGRFSGRQFSNSRSEMNVSTLELGDSALYLCASSLGRAGTDTQYFGPGTRLTVL.

The J gene is TRBJ2-7, the V gene TRBV4-2; D is undetermined. The V end was cut by 0 bases, the J end by 0 bases, with 9 bases between. CDR3 length: 15 amino acids. The germline gives CDR1 LGHNA, CDR2 YNFKEQ. CDR3 in amino acids: CASSQDRQSSYEQYF. The DNA for the CDR3 is TGTGCCAGCAGCCAAGACAGGCAGAGCTCCTACGAGCAGTACTTC.

The rearrangement links TRBV2 to TRBJ2-7, with D possibly being TRBD1 (5 bases). CDR1 SNHLY and CDR2 FYNNEI come from the germline V gene. V gave up 1 base and J gave up 2 bases, with 12 bases separating them. The CDR3 loop spans 15 amino acids. CDR3 region: CASSEGQGPPYEQYF. In nucleotides, the CDR3 is TGTGCCAGCAGTGAAGGCCAGGGCCCACCCTACGAGCAGTACTTC.

This clone has only one observation. V usage is TRBV21-1 and J usage is TRBJ2-5. TRBV21-1 is annotated as a pseudogene. This CDR3 has 19 residues. This CDR3 reads CASSKIPQRGGLRWGTQYF. Written as DNA, the CDR3 is TGTGCCAGCAGCAAAATCCCCCAGCGAGGGGGACTCCGTTGGGGGACCCAGTACTTC.

This clone was detected only once. The CDR3 protein is CASIDRVTDTQYF. DNA of the CDR3: TGTGCCAGCATCGACAGGGTTACAGATACGCAGTATTTT. This chain uses TRBV28 with TRBJ2-3; TRBD1 aligns across 7 bases. The J segment lost 3 bases and the V segment lost 7 bases, leaving 4 bases of the junction unmatched. Germline V gene sequence: CDR1 MDHEN, CDR2 SYDVKM. This CDR3 contains 13 residues.

The genes are TRBV7-9 and TRBJ2-1, with D perhaps TRBD1 or TRBD2 (5 bases each). The germline V gene has CDR1 SEHNR and CDR2 FQNEAQ (reference sequence). Trimming left V 1 base short and J 5 bases short, with 9 bases between. The CDR3 contains 14 residues. CDR3 region: CASSLVRDHNEQFF. CDR3 sequence (DNA): TGTGCCAGCAGCTTAGTCCGGGACCACAATGAGCAGTTCTTC.

The chain couples TRBV9 to TRBJ2-2; tentative D call: TRBD2 (7 bases). The length of the CDR3 is 16 residues. The V end lost 4 bases, the J end lost 1 base, and 14 bases lay between the germline ends. Germline CDR1 SGDLS, CDR2 YYNGEE. CDR3 region: CASSKRAGQNTGELFF. CDR3 coding DNA: TGTGCCAGCAGCAAACGAGCGGGACAGAACACCGGGGAGCTGTTTTTT. Full variable domain (outside the CDR3, taken from reference TRBV9 and TRBJ2-2): DSGVTQTPKHLITATGQRVTLRCSPRSGDLSVYWYQQSLDQGLQFLIQYYNGEERAKGNILERFSAQQFPDLHSELNLSSLELGDSALYFCASSKRAGQNTGELFFGEGSRLTVL.

The V call is TRBV5-6, the J call TRBJ1-5; 8 bases line up with TRBD1. Trimming took 4 bases from V and 4 from J; bases not matched to a gene: 10. Germline V gene lookup returns CDR1 SGHDT and CDR2 YYEEEE. There are 16 residues in the CDR3. CDR3 sequence reads: CASSTARTGWNQPQHF. Written as DNA, the CDR3 is TGTGCCAGCAGCACCGCCCGGACAGGGTGGAATCAGCCCCAGCATTTT.

This clone has only one observation. The chain joins TRBV5-4 to TRBJ1-3; 11 bases line up with TRBD1. CDR1 is SGHNT and CDR2 is YYREEE in the germline V gene (reference sequence). The CDR3 sequence is 18 residues long. V lost 2 bases and J lost 3; bases outside the gene matches: 10. The CDR3 spells CASSLRTGGLSSGNTIYF. In DNA, the CDR3 is TGTGCCAGCAGCTTACGGACAGGGGGCCTCTCTAGTGGAAACACCATATATTTT.

This clone occurred once. The V gene is TRBV11-3, the J gene TRBJ2-1; maybe TRBD2 (5 bases). Germline loops: CDR1 SGHNT, CDR2 YENEEA. The CDR3 extends over 13 amino acids. V lost 1 base, J lost 10 bases, and 11 bases lay in between. The CDR3 sequence: CASSLGPSSEQFF. The DNA of the CDR3 is TGTGCCAGCAGCTTAGGTCCCTCTAGCGAGCAGTTCTTC. The whole variable domain, filled in from reference TRBV11-3 and TRBJ2-1, reads EAGVVQSPRYKIIEKKQPVAFWCNPISGHNTLYWYLQNLGQGPELLIRYENEEAVDDSQLPKDRFSAERLKGVDSTLKIQPAELGDSAVYLCASSLGPSSEQFFGPGTRLTVL.

V usage is TRBV7-3 and J usage is TRBJ2-1; TRBD2 matches 8 bases. Germline values: CDR1 SGHTA, CDR2 FQGTGA. V was pared by 5 bases and J by 7 bases, with 13 bases of the junction left unmatched. The CDR3 sequence is 16 residues long. CDR3 residues: CASSARTSQALNEQFF. CDR3 DNA: TGTGCCAGCAGCGCCCGGACTAGCCAAGCTTTAAATGAGCAGTTCTTC.

This chain connects TRBV18 to TRBJ2-7; 7 bases are a match to TRBD1. After removal of 3 bases from V and 3 bases from J, the junction contained 5 bases not matched to a gene. The length of the CDR3 is 14 residues. Looked up from germline, CDR1 is KGHSH and CDR2 is LQKENI. The CDR3, as DNA: TGTGCCAGCTCACCTAGGGACAGTATCTACGAGCAGTACTTC. Translated: CASSPRDSIYEQYF.

The table lists this clone with a count of one. Here the CDR3 DNA reads TGTGCCAGCATCGCGTTTATCTCGCGAAAGACCTATGGCTACACCTTC. Its translation is CASIAFISRKTYGYTF. The J gene is TRBJ1-2, the V gene TRBV5-5; D call uncertain. V was cut by 6 bases and J by 4 bases, with 22 bases left in between. The length of the CDR3 is 16 residues. Looked up from germline, CDR1 is SGHKS and CDR2 is YYEKEE (reference sequence).

The DNA for the CDR3 is TGTGCCTGGAGTGTTCTGCACGGAAAAAAACTGTTTTTT. Translating it yields CAWSVLHGKKLFF. The chain links TRBV30 to TRBJ1-4; no firm D call. The ends were cut back, 0 bases at V and 9 bases at J, with 11 bases in the middle. Germline V lookup: CDR1 GTSNPN, CDR2 SVGIG (reference sequence). This CDR3 contains 13 residues.

The chain links TRBV7-3 to TRBJ1-2; weak D call: TRBD1 (5 bases). Germline V gene data show CDR1 as SGHTA and CDR2 as FQGTGA. Trimming took off 5 bases at V and 10 bases at J, with 11 bases between the two ends. CDR3 length: 11 amino acids. Here the CDR3 DNA reads TGTGCCAGCAGCGACGACAGAATCTACACCTTC. Protein sequence: CASSDDRIYTF.

The rearrangement links TRBV6-6 to TRBJ1-3, with a weak D call TRBD1 (5 bases). CDR3 length: 15 residues. V was trimmed by 4 bases and J by 0 bases, leaving 10 bases between them. CDR1 MNHNY and CDR2 SVGAGI come from the germline V gene (reference sequence). The CDR3 nucleotides are TGTGCCAGCAGTTCCCTTGGGACCTCTGGAAACACCATATATTTT. It is translated as CASSSLGTSGNTIYF.

This clone was recorded a few times. This rearrangement joins TRBV19 to TRBJ2-5; TRBD1 agrees at 9 bases. Germline-derived CDR1 and CDR2 are LNHDA and SQIVND (reference sequence). After removal of 5 bases from V and 5 bases from J, the junction contained 12 bases not matched to a gene. CDR3 length: 16 residues. The CDR3 reads CASSSPGTGMRETQYF. CDR3 bases: TGTGCCAGTAGTTCACCCGGGACAGGGATGAGGGAGACCCAGTACTTC.

V usage is TRBV19 and J usage is TRBJ2-3; D possibly matches TRBD1 or TRBD2 (5 bases each). Per germline, CDR1 LNHDA and CDR2 SQIVND (reference sequence). V gave up 5 bases and J gave up 4 bases, with 16 bases separating them. The CDR3 is 15 amino acids. This CDR3 reads CASSPGTLHADTQYF. CDR3 nucleotide sequence: TGTGCCAGTAGTCCCGGGACCCTTCATGCAGATACGCAGTATTTT.